The clone carrying this TCR beta chain has a count of ten or more. Antigen: not known. The sample is drawn from a study of Graves' ophthalmopathy and Graves' hyperthyroidism. Study findings and constraints: Most expanded thyroid clonotypes above 0.001 frequency also appeared in blood.

V was clipped by 6 bases and J by 0 bases, with 12 bases between them. There are 14 residues in the CDR3. The germline CDR1 and CDR2 sequences are MNHNY and SVGAGI (reference sequence). Amplification targeted the TCR beta CDR3 regions, with RNA transcripts as the source material. HTBI-primed RT-PCR formed the first round, and a multiplex PCR formed the second. MiXCR, applied by TCRdb to the multiplex PCR reads, yields one record per CDR3 protein. The data show around 470,000 distinct CDR3 sequences, around an eighth seen once. The rearrangement uses TRBV6-6 and TRBJ2-7, with a weak D call TRBD2 (6 bases). The specimen sequenced was blood. This clonotype was sampled from a woman in her twenties or thirties with Graves' ophthalmopathy. The CDR3 here is CASRLGLHSYEQYF. The CDR3 DNA follows: TGTGCCAGCAGGTTGGGACTCCACTCCTACGAGCAGTACTTC.